The clone carrying this TCR beta chain showed up many times. The antigen remains undetermined. The data are from a study of T-cell reconstitution after alpha-beta-depleted transplantation in children. The germline CDR1 and CDR2 sequences are SQVTM and ANQGSEA. The length of the CDR3 is 13 residues. The V segment lost 5 bases and the J segment 1 base; nucleotides outside the gene matches: 3. TCRbeta library construction was performed incorporating unique molecular identifiers. TCRdb re-called the PCR reads with MiXCR, one entry per CDR3 protein. The table lists around 440,000 distinct CDR3 sequences, roughly a tenth of them singletons, with 2% to 2.5% in the top ten. General study findings and limits: Most T-cell counts and diversity one year after the transplant came from T cells that were newly produced. The study traced high day-60 TCRbeta diversity in some patients to surviving recipient T cells and thymic progenitors. Two months or so post-transplant, alpha-beta T cells reportedly derived from several hundred expanded graft clones.

The specimen was PBMCs, collected before TCRalphabeta/CD19-depleted stem cell transplant. This chain uses TRBV29-1 with TRBJ2-7, with 9 bases identical to TRBD2. The clonotype comes from a child younger than 10 with inherited bone marrow failure, due to receive a stem cell transplant. CDR3 amino acids: CSVSTSGSYEQYF. The CDR3 nucleotides are TGCAGCGTTTCCACTAGCGGGTCCTACGAGCAGTACTTC.